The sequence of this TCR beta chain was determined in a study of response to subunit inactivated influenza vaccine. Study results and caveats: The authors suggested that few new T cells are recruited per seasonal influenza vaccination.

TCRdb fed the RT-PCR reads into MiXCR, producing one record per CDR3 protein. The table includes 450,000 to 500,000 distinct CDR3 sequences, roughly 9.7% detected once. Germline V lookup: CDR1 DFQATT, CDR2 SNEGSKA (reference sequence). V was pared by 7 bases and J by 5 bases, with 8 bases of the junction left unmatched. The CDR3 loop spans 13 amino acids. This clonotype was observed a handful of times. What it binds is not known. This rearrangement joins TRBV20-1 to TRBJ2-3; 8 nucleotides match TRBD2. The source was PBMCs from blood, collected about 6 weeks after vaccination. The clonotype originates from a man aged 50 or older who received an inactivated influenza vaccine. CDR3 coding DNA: TGCAGTGGAACGCTAGCGGGCGGAGATACGCAGTATTTT. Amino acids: CSGTLAGGDTQYF.